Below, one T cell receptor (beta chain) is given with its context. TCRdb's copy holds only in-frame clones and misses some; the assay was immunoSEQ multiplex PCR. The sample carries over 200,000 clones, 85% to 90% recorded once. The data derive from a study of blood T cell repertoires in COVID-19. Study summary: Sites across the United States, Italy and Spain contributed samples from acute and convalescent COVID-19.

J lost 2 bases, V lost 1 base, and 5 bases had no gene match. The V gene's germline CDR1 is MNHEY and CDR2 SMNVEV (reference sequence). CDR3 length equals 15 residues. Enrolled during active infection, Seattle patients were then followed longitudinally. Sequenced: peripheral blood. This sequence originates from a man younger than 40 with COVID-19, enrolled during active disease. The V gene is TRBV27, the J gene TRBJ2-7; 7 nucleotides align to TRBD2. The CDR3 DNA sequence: TGTGCCAGCAGTTTATACGGGGGGTTAACCTACGAGCAGTACTTC. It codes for CASSLYGGLTYEQYF.